The 22 T cell receptor beta chains reported below all come from one sample, sequenced in a study of regulatory T cells in long-lasting Graves disease. Time point: newly diagnosed GD, antithyroid drugs for less than 3 months. PBMCs were the source of the RNA used for TCR sequencing. Combining iRepertoire HTBI primers with Arm-PCR of CDR3 regions, the authors built TCR beta libraries. TCRdb recomputed calls from the multiplex PCR reads with MiXCR, one row per CDR3 protein. The sample lists 240,000 or so distinct CDR3 sequences; 20% to 25% were seen once. Sequencing was performed on peripheral blood mononuclear cells (PBMCs), taken at new diagnosis, from a patient treated with antithyroid drugs. These receptor sequences come from a female donor with Graves disease.

This clonotype was recorded many times. The chain combines TRBV6-1 with TRBJ1-5; D not certain. Germline values: CDR1 MNHNS, CDR2 SASEGT. V shed 6 bases and J shed 0 bases, with 12 bases lying between them. This CDR3 contains 15 residues. The CDR3 protein is CASSIPVNSNQPQHF. The CDR3 bases are TGTGCCAGCAGCATCCCAGTGAATAGCAATCAGCCCCAGCATTTT.

This clonotype has at least ten counts. V gene TRBV29-1 combines with J gene TRBJ2-3, with D possibly being TRBD1 (6 bases). V lost 6 bases to trimming and J lost 8 bases, with 18 bases between them. The germline V gene has CDR1 SQVTM and CDR2 ANQGSEA. This CDR3 is built from 13 residues. CDR3 DNA: TGCAGCGTGGACAGAGTGGAAGACGGTACGCAGTATTTT. Translation: CSVDRVEDGTQYF.

This clonotype was observed a few times. A read error is possible here, since a much larger clone lies one base away. This chain joins TRBV11-2 and TRBJ1-5, with unresolved D. The CDR3 length is 13 residues. CDR1 SGHAT and CDR2 FQNNGV come from the germline V gene. The DNA for the CDR3 is TGTGCCGGCAGCTTAGACGGCAATCAGCCCCAGCATTTT. Protein product: CAGSLDGNQPQHF.

This clonotype has a count of ten or more. V gene TRBV7-9 combines with J gene TRBJ1-1; D is uncertain. CDR3 length: 13 amino acids. V was clipped by 3 bases and J by 4 bases, with 9 bases between them. Germline CDR1 and CDR2: SEHNR and FQNEAQ (reference sequence). The CDR3 is CASSFHERTEAFF. In DNA, the CDR3 is TGTGCCAGCAGCTTCCATGAGCGCACTGAAGCTTTCTTT.

V and J are TRBV5-5 and TRBJ1-5, with TRBD1 matching over 7 bases. Germline V lookup: CDR1 SGHKS, CDR2 YYEKEE (reference sequence). The V gene end was trimmed by 4 bases and the J gene end by 3 bases; junction bases not matched to a gene: 13. The CDR3 covers 17 residues. Here the CDR3 DNA reads TGTGCCAGCAGCCTCTCCCGGGACAGCCTAGACAATCAGCCCCAGCATTTT. Its translation: CASSLSRDSLDNQPQHF. The full variable domain, in which reference TRBV5-5 and TRBJ1-5 provide the parts outside the CDR3, is DAGVTQSPTHLIKTRGQQVTLRCSPISGHKSVSWYQQVLGQGPQFIFQYYEKEERGRGNFPDRFSARQFPNYSSELNVNALLLGDSALYLCASSLSRDSLDNQPQHFGDGTRLSIL.

This clonotype was found a few times. The chain carries TRBV5-6 and TRBJ1-3, with a weak D call TRBD1 (6 bases). The CDR3 is 17 residues long. V lost 0 bases, J lost 0 bases, and 13 bases lay in between. In germline, CDR1 is SGHDT, CDR2 YYEEEE. In nucleotides, the CDR3 is TGTGCCAGCAGCTTGGCCGGGACACTTCTCTCTGGAAACACCATATATTTT. Encoded protein: CASSLAGTLLSGNTIYF.

This clonotype was detected many times. This rearrangement joins TRBV19 to TRBJ2-2; 11 bases map to TRBD2. Per germline, CDR1 LNHDA and CDR2 SQIVND (reference sequence). There are 15 residues in the CDR3. V lost 5 bases to trimming and J lost 6 bases; unmatched junction nucleotides: 5. This CDR3 is CASSVLAGGAGELFF. The CDR3 DNA sequence: TGTGCCAGTAGTGTCCTAGCGGGAGGTGCCGGGGAGCTGTTTTTT.

A note on this clonotype: This sequence may be a read error, since a much larger clone differs from it by one base. Here the CDR3 reads CSASFDGRGGYNEQLF. Written as DNA, the CDR3 is TGCAGTGCTAGTTTCGATGGCAGGGGGGGGTACAATGAGCAGCTCTTC. The rearrangement joins TRBV20-1 to TRBJ2-1, with D perhaps being TRBD1 or TRBD2 (7 bases each). There are 16 residues in the CDR3. Germline V lookup: CDR1 DFQATT, CDR2 SNEGSKA (reference sequence).

In its sample, this clonotype was seen many times. This sequence joins TRBV2 and TRBJ1-5, with 7 bases identical to TRBD1. CDR3 size: 14 residues. J gave up 1 base and V 6 bases, and 3 bases lay outside the gene matches. CDR1 is SNHLY and CDR2 is FYNNEI in the germline V gene. Written as DNA, the CDR3 is TGTGCCAGCAGCCTACAGGGGAGCAATCAGCCCCAGCATTTT. Its translation is CASSLQGSNQPQHF.

There are many counts of this clonotype. This chain joins TRBV4-1 and TRBJ2-7; D may be TRBD1 (5 bases). The ends were cut back, 2 bases at V and 2 bases at J, with 13 bases in the middle. Germline CDR1 MGHRA, CDR2 YSYEKL. The CDR3 is 15 residues long. The DNA for the CDR3 is TGCGCCAGCAGCCAAAGGGCCGGACAAACCTACGAGCAGTACTTC. This translates into CASSQRAGQTYEQYF.

In this sample, this clonotype turned up a few times. The chain combines TRBV19 with TRBJ1-2; the D gene is possibly TRBD1 (5 bases). In germline, CDR1 is LNHDA, CDR2 SQIVND (reference sequence). The CDR3 is made up of 15 amino acids. Between the trimmed V and J ends, which lost 5 bases and 9 bases, there was a span of 22 bases. CDR3 amino acids: CASSRGTDYVSSYTF. The CDR3 bases are TGTGCCAGTAGTCGCGGGACGGATTATGTTAGTAGCTACACCTTC. Together with reference TRBV19 and TRBJ1-2, the CDR3 gives the full variable domain: DGGITQSPKYLFRKEGQNVTLSCEQNLNHDAMYWYRQDPGQGLRLIYYSQIVNDFQKGDIAEGYSVSREKKESFPLTVTSAQKNPTAFYLCASSRGTDYVSSYTFGSGTRLTVV.

The sample holds many counts of this clonotype. The V and J genes are TRBV27 and TRBJ1-6, with 8 bases that match TRBD1. The CDR3 consists of 17 residues. Per germline, CDR1 MNHEY and CDR2 SMNVEV (reference sequence). Unmatched junction bases numbered 12, after V lost 3 bases and J lost 8 bases. In DNA form, the CDR3 reads TGTGCCAGCAGTTTTTGGTCTACAGGACAGGGAGATTCACCCCTCCACTTT. This translates into CASSFWSTGQGDSPLHF.

This clonotype was detected many times. An end of the junction does not agree with germline; a read error may underlie this. The rearrangement joins TRBV20-1 to TRBJ2-2, with D hard to call. CDR1 DFQATT and CDR2 SNEGSKA come from the germline V gene (reference sequence). The CDR3 runs 14 residues. The CDR3 loop is CSAGDLTYTGELFF. DNA for the CDR3: TGCAGTGCTGGAGACTTGACCTACACCGGGGAGCTGTTTTTT.

This clonotype was seen only a few times. The genes are TRBV20-1 and TRBJ2-2; TRBD2 agrees at 11 bases. This CDR3 is built from 16 residues. Germline V gives CDR1 DFQATT, CDR2 SNEGSKA (reference sequence). The V and J ends lost 2 bases and 6 bases, in that order; junction bases with no gene match: 8. In nucleotides, the CDR3 is TGCAGTGCTAGAACCGTACTAGCGGGAGTGGCCGGGGAGCTGTTTTTT. It is translated as CSARTVLAGVAGELFF.

The rearrangement links TRBV18 to TRBJ1-5; maybe TRBD1 (5 bases). V was cut by 2 bases and J by 7 bases, with 9 bases left in between. Germline CDR1 and CDR2: KGHSH and LQKENI. The CDR3 is made up of 13 amino acids. Here the CDR3 DNA reads TGTGCCAGCTCACCAAATGGGGACCAGCCCCAGCATTTT. Translated: CASSPNGDQPQHF.

In its sample, this clonotype was seen many times. The rearrangement uses TRBV6-5 and TRBJ2-3, with D hard to call. CDR3 length: 15 amino acids. CDR1 and CDR2 from the germline V gene are MNHEY and SVGAGI. Deletions cut 2 bases from V and 1 base from J, with 10 bases between. CDR3 bases: TGTGCCAGCAGTTACAGAGACCCCCGCACAGATACGCAGTATTTT. Protein: CASSYRDPRTDTQYF.

This clonotype was seen repeatedly, ten times or more. This sequence joins TRBV7-2 and TRBJ2-1; 9 nucleotides match TRBD2. The CDR3 consists of 16 residues. V lost 4 bases, J lost 5 bases, and 9 bases stayed unmatched. Germline V gene sequence: CDR1 SGHTA, CDR2 FQGNSA. The CDR3: CASSSPGTSRNNEQFF. The CDR3 coding sequence is TGTGCCAGCAGCTCTCCCGGGACTAGCAGAAACAATGAGCAGTTCTTC.

There are many counts of this clonotype. The gene calls are TRBV30 and TRBJ2-7, with 8 bases lining up with TRBD2. Germline values: CDR1 GTSNPN, CDR2 SVGIG (reference sequence). Unmatched junction bases numbered 9, after V lost 1 base and J lost 4 bases. This CDR3 contains 15 residues. CDR3 in amino acids: CAWSGGSGIRYEQYF. In DNA form, the CDR3 reads TGTGCCTGGAGTGGTGGTAGCGGGATACGATACGAGCAGTACTTC.

This clonotype was counted ten times or more. The chain has TRBV3-1 and TRBJ2-4, with 10 bases that match TRBD2. The CDR3 extends over 14 amino acids. V trimming: 5 bases; J trimming: 10 bases; junction bases outside the gene matches: 8. Looked up from germline, CDR1 is LGHDT and CDR2 is YNNKEL (reference sequence). The CDR3 sequence: CASSKESGGGIQYF. CDR3 DNA: TGTGCCAGCAGCAAGGAGAGCGGGGGGGGGATTCAGTACTTC.

This clonotype showed up many times. The V call is TRBV28, the J call TRBJ2-1; D gene uncertain. The CDR3 sequence is 14 residues long. With 3 bases removed from V and 8 bases from J, the gap between germline ends came to 14 bases. The germline gives CDR1 MDHEN, CDR2 SYDVKM. CDR3 DNA sequence: TGTGCCAGCAGTTTCCCGCAGCTTATGGATGAGCAGTTCTTC. Translation: CASSFPQLMDEQFF.

This clonotype was observed many times. The chain employs TRBV7-2 and TRBJ1-1; 7 bases are shared with TRBD1. V lost 5 bases to trimming and J lost 11 bases; unmatched junction nucleotides: 11. There are 13 residues in the CDR3. Germline assignment: CDR1 SGHTA and CDR2 FQGNSA. The CDR3 here is CASSVGDRAFAFF. As DNA, the CDR3 is TGTGCCAGCAGCGTCGGAGACAGGGCTTTTGCTTTCTTT.

This chain connects TRBV6-1 to TRBJ2-3; 10 bases are shared with TRBD1. The ends lost 10 bases at V and 3 bases at J; junction bases unmatched: 10. CDR3 length equals 15 residues. Germline-derived CDR1 and CDR2 are MNHNS and SASEGT. Here the CDR3 reads CATTTGGGVTDTQYF. The CDR3 DNA reads as TGTGCCACCACGACAGGGGGCGGCGTGACAGATACGCAGTATTTT.